These T cell receptor beta chains were read from a single sample in a study of blood T cells in healthy people across ages. MiXCR was run by TCRdb on the 5' RACE reads, yielding one entry per CDR3 protein. This sample has 270,000 or so distinct CDR3 sequences; about 25% occur once, and the top ten carry 25% to 35%. The sequenced material came from blood. The source is a woman in her seventies in good health. The CDR3 runs from the conserved cysteine through the conserved F or W. D genes are given only for firm matches. A clone size is listed for some rows: how often the clone was seen (once, few, many), or a class if it is expanded.

j_gene,d_gene,abundance,v_gene,len,CDR3nt,CDR3aa
TRBJ2-5,TRBD2,.,TRBV10-2,13,TGCGCCGCGAACGGGGGAGGGCAAGAGACCCAGTACTTC,CAANGGGQETQYF
TRBJ1-4,.,.,TRBV29-1,15,TGCAGCGCGCAAACCCCCGCAGGTGAAAATGAAGAACTGTTTTTT,CSAQTPAGENEELFF
TRBJ2-5,TRBD1,few,TRBV18,17,TGTGCCAGCTCACTTAATACCGGGACAGCCCTCGGAGAGACCCAGTACTTC,CASSLNTGTALGETQYF
TRBJ1-1,.,.,TRBV4-1,15,TGCGCCAGCAGCCAGACCTCGGGGCAGAACACTGAAGCTTTCTTT,CASSQTSGQNTEAFF
TRBJ1-5,.,many,TRBV5-1,13,TGCGCCAGCAGCTTGGCCCTGGACCAGCCCCAGCATTTT,CASSLALDQPQHF
TRBJ2-1,.,many,TRBV12-3/TRBV12-4,17,TGTGCCAGCAGTTCCCGCCGAGCGGAAAAGATCGGTGGTGAGCAGTTCTTC,CASSSRRAEKIGGEQFF
TRBJ2-1,TRBD2,.,TRBV6-2/TRBV6-3,14,TGTGCCAGCCGGGGTCTAGCGGCTTACAATGAGCAGTTCTTC,CASRGLAAYNEQFF
TRBJ2-5,.,few,TRBV6-1,16,TGTGCCAGCAGTGAATTCGTGGGGGTAAATGAAGAGACCCAGTACTTC,CASSEFVGVNEETQYF
TRBJ1-2,.,.,TRBV9,13,TGTGCCAGCAGCGTAGAGCCAGGCTCTGGCTACACCTTC,CASSVEPGSGYTF
TRBJ2-5,TRBD1,.,TRBV11-2,16,TGTGCCAGCAGCCAAGCGACAGGGCAAGGATTGAAGACCCAGTACTTC,CASSQATGQGLKTQYF
TRBJ2-3,TRBD1,.,TRBV29-1,14,TGCAGCATCCAAGACAGGGGCTTCACAGATACGCAGTATTTT,CSIQDRGFTDTQYF
TRBJ2-6,.,.,TRBV28,16,TGTGCCAGCAGTTTGAACGGTTACACTGGGGCCAACGTCCTGACTTTC,CASSLNGYTGANVLTF
TRBJ2-6,TRBD1,few,TRBV5-1,19,TGCGCCAGCAGCTTGGCCCGGACAGGCCCTAACTCTGGGGCCAACGTCCTGACTTTC,CASSLARTGPNSGANVLTF
TRBJ2-2,.,many,TRBV10-2,16,TGCGCCAGCAGTGTTGAGCGGAGGCTGAACACCGGGGAGCTGTTTTTT,CASSVERRLNTGELFF
TRBJ2-1,.,many,TRBV7-2,16,TGTGCCAGCAGCGATCAGGGGTCTAACCACTACAATGAGCAGTTCTTC,CASSDQGSNHYNEQFF
TRBJ1-1,.,few,TRBV12-3/TRBV12-4,12,TGTGCCAGCAGACTCGGACAGATTGAAGCTTTCTTT,CASRLGQIEAFF
TRBJ2-1,.,few,TRBV12-3/TRBV12-4,12,TGTGCCAGCAGTTTAGCCCTTAGTGAGCAGTTCTTC,CASSLALSEQFF
TRBJ1-2,.,few,TRBV29-1,15,TGCAGCGTTGAAGGCGCCGGGGGGGCTGGAGATGGCTACACCTTC,CSVEGAGGAGDGYTF
TRBJ2-3,TRBD2,.,TRBV28,15,TGTGCCAGCACCCGAGGACTAGCGGGAGCTGATACGCAGTATTTT,CASTRGLAGADTQYF
TRBJ2-2,.,many,TRBV20-1,15,TGCAGTGCTAGATTGGGCGGTCCTATCACCGGGGAGCTGTTTTTT,CSARLGGPITGELFF
TRBJ2-1,.,.,TRBV25-1,11,TGTGCCAGCAATGAGTGCAATGAGCAGTTCTTC,CASNECNEQFF
TRBJ2-5,TRBD2,.,TRBV5-1,16,TGCGCCAGCAGCTTCCTAGCGGGAGGAGCTGGGGAGACCCAGTACTTC,CASSFLAGGAGETQYF
TRBJ2-7,TRBD2,few,TRBV7-9,15,TGTGCCACGAAACCAGCGGGAGGGCCCTCTAGCGAGCAGTACTTC,CATKPAGGPSSEQYF
TRBJ1-5,.,many,TRBV5-6,15,TGTGCCAGCAGCCATCAGGGGAATGGCAATCAGCCCCAGCATTTT,CASSHQGNGNQPQHF